This TCR beta chain was identified in a study of cytomegalovirus exposure and HLA in healthy donors. Overall study findings and caveats: Presence/absence analyses rested on an assumption that sequencing depth was roughly uniform across donors. Being productive about 90% or about 30% of the time was typical of most TCR beta V segments in an earlier analysis. In a later analysis, DRB1 alleles had the most associated TCRs; HLA-C alleles the fewest. Reported results showed that the classifier diagnosed cytomegalovirus status with high specificity and sensitivity.

Primers for the PCR totalled 60 Vbeta and 13 Jbeta. Clones were sequenced by immunoSEQ multiplex PCR, and TCRdb holds only the in-frame ones, with some missing. This sample's clone table lists around 76,000 clones. The CDR3 loop spans 12 amino acids. Germline V gene data show CDR1 as MNHNS and CDR2 as SASEGT. With regard to this clone: The antigen is not known.

This chain links TRBV6-1 with TRBJ2-5; maybe TRBD2 (6 bases). The J call is doubtful: the DNA matches TRBJ2-7 better. Sequenced sample: PBMCs. The clonotype was recovered from a man in his forties or fifties in good health and CMV-seronegative. The CDR3 nucleotides read TGTGCGGAGGGGCGGGACTCCTACGAGCAGTACTTC. This sequence encodes CAEGRDSYEQYF.